This is a list of T cell receptor beta chains from one sample in a study of blood T cell repertoires in COVID-19. Profiling relied on immunoSEQ multiplex PCR, and the TCRdb table lists in-frame clones only, not all of them. The sample carries 350,000 or so clones, around nine tenths recorded once. The specimen was peripheral blood. The receptors derive from a woman aged 55-69 years with COVID-19, enrolled during active disease. CDR3s include the opening cysteine and the closing phenylalanine or tryptophan. A D gene is named only where the DNA matches it firmly. A clone size is listed for some rows: how often the clone was seen (once, few, many), or a class if it is expanded.

clone_size	v_call	j_call	d_call	cdr3_aa	cdr3_nt
-	TRBV7-9	TRBJ1-1	-	CASSFYEQGNTEAFF	TGTGCCAGCAGTTTCTACGAACAGGGGAACACTGAAGCTTTCTTT
-	TRBV6-5	TRBJ1-6	-	CASSFTGLPNSPLHF	TGTGCCAGCAGTTTTACAGGGTTACCTAATTCACCCCTCCACTTT
-	TRBV30	TRBJ1-3	-	CAWSVGVAGNTIYF	TGTGCCTGGAGTGTAGGGGTAGCTGGAAACACCATATATTTT
-	TRBV19	TRBJ2-5	TRBD2	CASSPQLAGVAGAQYF	TGTGCCAGTAGTCCACAACTAGCGGGGGTTGCAGGGGCCCAGTACTTC
once	TRBV7-6	TRBJ1-3	-	CASSLRAAAGNTIYF	TGTGCCAGCAGCCTACGTGCCGCGGCTGGAAACACCATATATTTT
-	TRBV9	TRBJ1-2	-	CASSVTQQGNYGYTF	TGTGCCAGCAGCGTAACCCAGCAGGGAAACTATGGCTACACCTTC
-	TRBV30	TRBJ1-1	-	CAWSVMENTEAFF	TGTGCCTGGAGTGTAATGGAGAATACTGAAGCTTTCTTT
few	TRBV30	TRBJ2-1	TRBD1	CAWSSDRGGHEQFF	TGTGCCTGGAGTTCGGACAGGGGAGGCCATGAGCAGTTCTTC
-	TRBV5-1	TRBJ2-7	-	CASSLLGDTAYEQYF	TGCGCCAGCAGCTTGTTGGGGGACACTGCCTACGAGCAGTACTTC
-	TRBV27	TRBJ1-6	TRBD1	CASSLRGHLNNSPLHF	TGTGCCAGCAGTTTAAGGGGGCACCTTAATAATTCACCCCTCCACTTT
-	TRBV5-1	TRBJ2-1	TRBD2	CASRQQPSGGLYNEQFF	TGCGCCAGCAGGCAGCAACCTAGCGGGGGACTTTACAATGAGCAGTTCTTC
-	TRBV5-1	TRBJ2-2	TRBD2	CASTRGSSGGVNTGELFF	TGCGCCAGCACCCGAGGTTCTAGCGGGGGGGTGAACACCGGGGAGCTGTTTTTT
once	TRBV6-5	TRBJ2-1	TRBD2	CASTQTSGDPRGKFF	TGTGCCAGCACCCAGACTAGCGGGGACCCCCGGGGGAAGTTCTTC
-	TRBV27	TRBJ1-4	-	CASSLTSGGNEKLFF	TGTGCCAGCAGTTTAACTTCGGGGGGCAATGAAAAACTGTTTTTT
-	TRBV27	TRBJ1-1	TRBD1	CASSPRQGLNTEAFF	TGTGCCAGCAGTCCACGACAGGGCTTGAACACTGAAGCTTTCTTT
once	TRBV19	TRBJ2-7	TRBD2	CASSSVAGAYEQYF	TGTGCCAGTAGTTCAGTAGCGGGGGCCTACGAGCAGTACTTC
few	TRBV4-1	TRBJ1-4	-	CASSQERENEKLFF	TGCGCCAGCAGCCAAGAGAGGGAGAATGAAAAACTGTTTTTT
-	TRBV5-1	TRBJ2-1	-	CASSLEAGKRSYNEQFF	TGCGCCAGCAGCTTGGAGGCGGGGAAGAGGTCCTACAATGAGCAGTTCTTC
few	TRBV12-3/TRBV12-4	TRBJ1-1	-	CASRSPLNTEAFF	TGTGCCAGTCGGTCGCCTTTGAACACTGAAGCTTTCTTT
once	TRBV9	TRBJ2-2	TRBD2	CASSEFHGLAENTGELFF	TGTGCCAGCAGCGAGTTCCATGGACTAGCGGAAAACACCGGGGAGCTGTTTTTT
-	TRBV5-1	TRBJ2-3	TRBD2	CASSAGGGDTQYF	TGCGCCAGCAGCGCGGGGGGCGGAGATACGCAGTATTTT
few	TRBV19	TRBJ1-2	TRBD1	CASSFSGTGANYGYTF	TGTGCCAGTAGTTTCTCCGGGACAGGGGCTAACTATGGCTACACCTTC
-	TRBV10-1	TRBJ2-7	-	CASSLQGSGSYEQYF	TGCGCCAGCAGTCTACAGGGTAGTGGGTCCTACGAGCAGTACTTC
-	TRBV3-1/TRBV3-2	TRBJ1-5	-	CASSQLGGGGNQPQHF	TGTGCCAGCAGCCAACTGGGGGGTGGGGGCAATCAGCCCCAGCATTTT
-	TRBV9	TRBJ1-6	TRBD1	CASSHQDRAYNSPLHF	TGTGCCAGCAGCCACCAGGACAGGGCCTATAATTCACCCCTCCACTTT
-	TRBV12-3/TRBV12-4	TRBJ1-2	-	CASTHRRDYGYTF	TGTGCCAGCACCCATCGACGGGACTATGGCTACACCTTC
once	TRBV7-9	TRBJ1-1	TRBD1	CASSTQLFGTGALRGEAFF	TGTGCCAGCAGCACCCAATTATTCGGGACAGGGGCGCTGAGGGGTGAAGCTTTCTTT
-	TRBV2	TRBJ1-4	-	CASSVAGEKLFF	TGTGCCAGCAGTGTAGCAGGAGAGAAACTGTTTTTT
-	TRBV6-5	TRBJ2-3	TRBD2	CASSLRGGLNTQYF	TGTGCCAGCAGCCTACGGGGGGGCTTAAATACGCAGTATTTT
-	TRBV2	TRBJ2-7	-	CARADYQRGEQYF	TGTGCCAGAGCGGACTACCAGAGGGGTGAGCAGTACTTC
-	TRBV2	TRBJ2-7	-	CASTDRLHEQYF	TGTGCCAGCACCGACAGACTTCACGAGCAGTACTTC
-	TRBV21-1	TRBJ2-7	-	CASSTGGAPYEQYF	TGTGCCAGCAGCACGGGGGGGGCACCCTACGAGCAGTACTTC
-	TRBV19	TRBJ2-3	TRBD2	CASTTLWGGPDTQYF	TGTGCCAGTACTACCCTATGGGGGGGACCAGATACGCAGTATTTT
-	TRBV18	TRBJ2-5	-	CASSPQGAQETQYF	TGTGCCAGCTCACCCCAGGGTGCCCAAGAGACCCAGTACTTC
-	TRBV5-1	TRBJ1-6	TRBD1	CASSFDRAYNSPLHF	TGCGCCAGCAGTTTCGACAGGGCCTATAATTCACCCCTCCACTTT
few	TRBV6-2/TRBV6-3	TRBJ2-1	TRBD2	CASSPGGALSYNEQFF	TGTGCCAGCAGCCCGGGGGGGGCTCTTTCGTACAATGAGCAGTTCTTC
-	TRBV28	TRBJ2-7	TRBD1	CASNVLTGGPYEQYF	TGTGCCAGCAACGTACTGACAGGGGGCCCCTACGAGCAGTACTTC
few	TRBV27	TRBJ1-2	TRBD1	CASSSKGQGAYGYTF	TGTGCCAGCAGCTCCAAGGGACAGGGCGCCTATGGCTACACCTTC
-	TRBV19	TRBJ2-4	-	CASHDSPAKNIQYF	TGTGCCAGTCACGACAGCCCGGCCAAAAACATTCAGTACTTC
-	TRBV3-1/TRBV3-2	TRBJ1-2	TRBD1	CASSQAAAGGYGYTF	TGTGCCAGCAGCCAAGCAGCGGCAGGGGGCTATGGCTACACCTTC
-	TRBV7-3	TRBJ1-1	TRBD1	CASSLGDSRNTEAFF	TGTGCCAGCAGCTTAGGGGACAGCCGGAACACTGAAGCTTTCTTT
-	TRBV2	TRBJ2-7	TRBD2	CASRGGPTQYF	TGTGCCAGCAGGGGAGGGCCAACCCAGTACTTC